This paragraph covers one T cell receptor beta chain sequence. These data originate in a study of cytomegalovirus exposure and HLA in healthy donors. PCR was performed using 60 Vbeta and 13 Jbeta primers. The data were produced by immunoSEQ multiplex PCR, yet TCRdb's version contains in-frame clones alone and is incomplete. The sample carries fewer than 200,000 clones, around 84% recorded once. V shed 6 bases and J 3 bases; nucleotides not matched to a gene: 4. The CDR3 length is 14 residues. Germline V lookup: CDR1 MNHEY, CDR2 SMNVEV (reference sequence). V is TRBV27 and J is TRBJ2-2, with 7 bases aligning to TRBD1. Sequencing used PBMCs. This receptor was identified in a man between 40 and 49 years old in good health and CMV-seropositive. The CDR3 loop reads CASSDRAYTGELFF. The CDR3 region has the DNA TGTGCCAGCAGCGACAGGGCCTACACCGGGGAGCTGTTTTTT.